This entry lists 23 T cell receptor beta chains sequenced from one sample in a study of T-cell memory formation after mild COVID-19. TCRdb itself ran the 5' RACE reads through MiXCR, one entry per CDR3 protein. Here the sample spans 85,000 to 130,000 distinct CDR3 sequences, roughly 12% being singletons. The sample taken for sequencing was PBMCs or a T cell subset sorted from them (not recorded which). The receptors come from an adult woman who had mild COVID-19 (a few samples of this study predate the infection). Cell type and time point are not known.

This clonotype was detected a few times. The chain carries TRBV7-9 and TRBJ2-7; D might be TRBD1 (5 bases). The CDR3 contains 15 residues. Germline-derived CDR1 and CDR2 are SEHNR and FQNEAQ (reference sequence). V dropped 4 bases and J dropped 1 base, with 14 bases sitting between them. The DNA for the CDR3 is TGTGCCAGCAGCTATACGCCGGACACGTCCTACGAGCAGTACTTC. It is translated as CASSYTPDTSYEQYF.

The gene calls are TRBV4-2 and TRBJ2-1; 7 bases align to TRBD2. The germline CDR1 and CDR2 sequences are LGHNA and YNFKEQ. CDR3 length: 15 amino acids. After removal of 0 bases from V and 4 bases from J, the junction contained 3 bases not matched to a gene. This CDR3 reads CASSQETSRYNEQFF. In DNA, the CDR3 is TGTGCCAGCAGCCAAGAGACTAGCAGATACAATGAGCAGTTCTTC.

V gene TRBV7-6 combines with J gene TRBJ1-4; the D is unclear. The germline gives CDR1 SGHVS, CDR2 FNYEAQ. V was pared by 3 bases and J by 8 bases, with 22 bases between. This CDR3 contains 17 residues. Here the CDR3 DNA reads TGTGCCAGCAGCTTGAGGCAGAGGCAACTCCCGGACGAAAAACTGTTTTTT. Translated, it gives CASSLRQRQLPDEKLFF.

This clonotype turned up a few times. The chain employs TRBV12-3 or TRBV12-4 and TRBJ2-3; D is undetermined. The CDR3 contains 14 residues. The V gene lost 1 base and the J gene lost 5 bases, with 10 bases spanning the gap. The DNA of the CDR3 is TGTGCCAGCAGTTTAGAGACATCAGAAGATACGCAGTATTTT. Translation: CASSLETSEDTQYF.

This clonotype was recorded at least ten times. This rearrangement joins TRBV29-1 to TRBJ2-1; perhaps TRBD2 as D (6 bases). Germline CDR1 is SQVTM and CDR2 is ANQGSEA. The CDR3 runs to 11 residues. The ends were cut back, 8 bases at V and 12 bases at J, with 17 bases in the middle. The CDR3 DNA is TGCAGCCAGCCTTCCCAGGGAGGGCAGTTCTTC. Its protein product is CSQPSQGGQFF.

This clonotype has a handful of counts. The J gene is TRBJ2-7, the V gene TRBV27; 8 bases are shared with TRBD2. The CDR3 has 15 amino acids. Germline V gene lookup returns CDR1 MNHEY and CDR2 SMNVEV (reference sequence). After removal of 5 bases from V and 6 bases from J, the junction contained 12 bases not matched to a gene. The CDR3 bases are TGTGCCAGCAGTCCGAATTTCGGGGGGGCTACCGAGCAGTACTTC. Protein sequence: CASSPNFGGATEQYF.

This clonotype came up a few times. This chain connects TRBV11-1 to TRBJ2-7; D remains unclear. This CDR3 is 13 amino acids long. The V and J ends lost 5 bases and 7 bases respectively, with 15 bases between them. CDR1 is SGHAT, CDR2 FQDESV, per germline (reference sequence). CDR3 residues: CASSPGPGTEQYF. The CDR3 DNA reads TGTGCCAGCAGCCCAGGCCCCGGAACGGAGCAGTACTTC.

In this sample, this clonotype turned up a few times. The gene calls are TRBV20-1 and TRBJ2-7; tentatively, D is TRBD2 (6 bases). The V end was cut by 2 bases, the J end by 6 bases, with 14 bases between. Germline lookup yields CDR1 DFQATT and CDR2 SNEGSKA (reference sequence). The CDR3 is made up of 13 amino acids. CDR3 nucleotides: TGCAGTGCTAGACAGCCGGGACTCGTCGAGCAGTACTTC. This encodes CSARQPGLVEQYF.

V usage is TRBV4-1 and J usage is TRBJ1-4, with 8 bases that match TRBD1. The CDR3 covers 14 residues. J was trimmed by 5 bases and V by 1 base; bases with no gene match: 0. Per germline, CDR1 MGHRA and CDR2 YSYEKL. CDR3 residues: CASSQGQGNEKLFF. Here the CDR3 DNA reads TGCGCCAGCAGCCAAGGACAGGGGAATGAAAAACTGTTTTTT.

This clonotype was seen repeatedly, ten times or more. The genes are TRBV6-5 and TRBJ2-7; D is unresolved. There are 16 residues in the CDR3. V gave up 6 bases and J gave up 0 bases, with 18 bases separating them. CDR1 is MNHEY and CDR2 is SVGAGI in the germline V gene. CDR3 sequence: CASSQSVAAASYEQYF. DNA for the CDR3: TGTGCCAGCAGCCAATCGGTCGCGGCCGCCTCCTACGAGCAGTACTTC.

The rearrangement joins TRBV5-5 to TRBJ1-1; TRBD1 agrees at 8 bases. V gave up 1 base and J gave up 6 bases; unmatched junction bases: 2. The CDR3 is 13 residues long. Germline CDR1 is SGHKS and CDR2 is YYEKEE (reference sequence). CDR3 nucleotide sequence: TGTGCCAGCAGCTTGTGGACAGGGCCTGAAGCTTTCTTT. It yields the protein CASSLWTGPEAFF.

This clonotype has a handful of counts. The genes are TRBV5-1 and TRBJ2-1; TRBD1 matches at 9 bases. Trimming cost V 1 base and J 8 bases; bases outside gene matches: 7. From germline, CDR1 is SGHRS and CDR2 YFSETQ. The length of the CDR3 is 15 residues. CDR3 coding DNA: TGCGCCAGCAGCTTGATACAGGGGGCAGTAGATGAGCAGTTCTTC. It is translated as CASSLIQGAVDEQFF. Complete variable domain (other parts from reference TRBV5-1 and TRBJ2-1): KAGVTQTPRYLIKTRGQQVTLSCSPISGHRSVSWYQQTPGQGLQFLFEYFSETQRNKGNFPGRFSGRQFSNSRSEMNVSTLELGDSALYLCASSLIQGAVDEQFFGPGTRLTVL.

This clonotype was seen many times. This chain's CDR3 is CASSSQTGPYNEQFF. The DNA for the CDR3 is TGTGCCAGCAGCTCACAGACTGGCCCCTACAATGAGCAGTTCTTC. The rearrangement joins TRBV7-9 to TRBJ2-1; D is uncertain. Per the germline V gene, CDR1 is SEHNR and CDR2 is FQNEAQ (reference sequence). The CDR3 consists of 15 residues. The ends were cut back, 4 bases at V and 2 bases at J, with 12 bases in the middle.

This clonotype has more than one count but fewer than ten. The chain couples TRBV13 to TRBJ2-1; 15 nucleotides align to TRBD2. Germline values: CDR1 PRHDT, CDR2 FYEKMQ (reference sequence). J lost 10 bases, V lost 5 bases, and 6 bases had no gene match. This CDR3 comprises 15 residues. The chain's CDR3 is CASSLGLAGGKEQFF. The CDR3 DNA is TGTGCCAGCAGCCTGGGACTAGCGGGAGGCAAGGAGCAGTTCTTC.

Only one count was recorded for this clonotype. The rearrangement uses TRBV12-2 and TRBJ2-1; the DNA was not used to check the table's D call, TRBD1. TRBV12-2 is designated a pseudogene. The CDR3 consists of 15 residues. The CDR3 loop is CASRLTGGQYNEQFF. For the CDR3, the DNA is TGTGCAAGTCGCTTGACGGGGGGGCAGTACAATGAGCAGTTCTTC.

CDR3 loop: CASSPGPTVNQPQHF. CDR3 nucleotide sequence: TGTGCCAGCAGTCCCGGACCGACAGTTAATCAGCCCCAGCATTTT. The J gene is TRBJ1-5, the V gene TRBV27; D possibly corresponds to TRBD1 (5 bases). V lost 5 bases and J lost 4, with 15 bases in between. Germline CDR1 is MNHEY and CDR2 is SMNVEV (reference sequence). CDR3 length equals 15 residues.

This clonotype occurred a few times. V and J are TRBV7-9 and TRBJ2-3; no clear D. The V gene's germline CDR1 is SEHNR and CDR2 FQNEAQ (reference sequence). The CDR3 is 15 amino acids. The germline V and J ends were trimmed by 5 bases and 1 base, with 13 bases remaining between them. The CDR3 loop is CASSALGGGTDTQYF. In DNA, the CDR3 is TGTGCCAGCAGCGCCCTCGGCGGCGGCACAGATACGCAGTATTTT.

This clonotype was seen a few times. The J gene is TRBJ2-3, the V gene TRBV6-5, with 14 nucleotides matching TRBD2. The J segment lost 6 bases and the V segment lost 6 bases, leaving 8 bases of the junction unmatched. Germline loops: CDR1 MNHEY, CDR2 SVGAGI. CDR3 length: 16 amino acids. The CDR3 DNA reads as TGTGCCAGCAGCTTGACTAGCGGGGGGGTCAAGGATACGCAGTATTTT. It encodes CASSLTSGGVKDTQYF.

This chain connects TRBV7-6 to TRBJ1-3; 7 nucleotides agree with TRBD1. Per the germline V gene, CDR1 is SGHVS and CDR2 is FNYEAQ. The CDR3 sequence is 15 residues long. Trimming cost V 1 base and J 2 bases; bases outside gene matches: 2. Here the CDR3 DNA reads TGTGCCAGCAGCTTAGACGACAGGGCTGGAAACACCATATATTTT. As protein: CASSLDDRAGNTIYF.

The V gene is TRBV5-6, the J gene TRBJ1-1; D is unresolved. The CDR3 covers 13 residues. CDR1 and CDR2 from the germline V gene are SGHDT and YYEEEE. V was clipped by 4 bases and J by 7 bases, with 14 bases between them. In nucleotides, the CDR3 is TGTGCCAGCAGCACAGTAGCGGGGAATGAAGCTTTCTTT. Translating gives CASSTVAGNEAFF.

This rearrangement joins TRBV5-4 to TRBJ2-7; no definite D call. CDR1 SGHNT and CDR2 YYREEE come from the germline V gene (reference sequence). CDR3 length: 12 residues. Trimming removed 4 bases from V and 2 bases from J, with 7 bases in between. In nucleotides, the CDR3 is TGTGCCAGCAGCCCGTCGACCTACGAGCAGTACTTC. Amino acids: CASSPSTYEQYF.

In this sample, this clonotype turned up a few times. The genes are TRBV7-6 and TRBJ2-3; D unclear. V was clipped by 1 base and J by 6 bases, with 8 bases between them. The CDR3 spans 13 residues. Per germline, CDR1 SGHVS and CDR2 FNYEAQ. The CDR3 DNA reads as TGTGCCAGCAGCTTAGGCCCAGAGGATACGCAGTATTTT. Translating it yields CASSLGPEDTQYF. Drawing the rest from reference TRBV7-6 and TRBJ2-3, the complete variable domain is GAGVSQSPRYKVTKRGQDVALRCDPISGHVSLYWYRQALGQGPEFLTYFNYEAQQDKSGLPNDRFSAERPEGSISTLTIQRTEQRDSAMYRCASSLGPEDTQYFGPGTRLTVL.

Many counts were recorded for this clonotype. The chain joins TRBV12-3 or TRBV12-4 to TRBJ2-7, with D possibly being TRBD1 (5 bases). The CDR3 is 15 amino acids. V lost 3 bases and J 0 bases, leaving 12 bases between the germline ends. The CDR3 sequence: CASSFGRVGSYEQYF. DNA for the CDR3: TGTGCCAGCAGTTTCGGCAGGGTGGGCTCCTACGAGCAGTACTTC.